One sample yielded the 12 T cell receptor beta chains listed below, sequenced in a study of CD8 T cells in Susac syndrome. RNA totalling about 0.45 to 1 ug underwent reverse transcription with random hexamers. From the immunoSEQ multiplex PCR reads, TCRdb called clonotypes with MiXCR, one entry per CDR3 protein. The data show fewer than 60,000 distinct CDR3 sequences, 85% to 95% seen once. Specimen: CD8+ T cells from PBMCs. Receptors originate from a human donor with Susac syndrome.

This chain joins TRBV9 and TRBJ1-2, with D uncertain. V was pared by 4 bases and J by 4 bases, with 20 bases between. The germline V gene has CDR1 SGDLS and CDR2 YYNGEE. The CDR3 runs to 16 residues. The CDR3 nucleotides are TGTGCCAGCAGCCTTGGAGCTGCGACACAATCCTATGGCTACACCTTC. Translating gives CASSLGAATQSYGYTF.

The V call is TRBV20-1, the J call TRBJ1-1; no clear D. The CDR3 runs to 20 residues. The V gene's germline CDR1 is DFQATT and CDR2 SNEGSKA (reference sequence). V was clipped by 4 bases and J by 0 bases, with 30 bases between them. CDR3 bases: TGCAGTGCTAATGCCCGATGGGGAGGTTTTCGTCCCAAAATGAACACTGAAGCTTTCTTT. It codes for CSANARWGGFRPKMNTEAFF.

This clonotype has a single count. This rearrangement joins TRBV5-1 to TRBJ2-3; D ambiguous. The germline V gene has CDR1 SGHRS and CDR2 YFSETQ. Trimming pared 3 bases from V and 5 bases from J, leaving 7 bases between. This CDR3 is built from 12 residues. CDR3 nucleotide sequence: TGCGCCAGCAGCTACTCACAAGATACGCAGTATTTT. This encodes CASSYSQDTQYF.

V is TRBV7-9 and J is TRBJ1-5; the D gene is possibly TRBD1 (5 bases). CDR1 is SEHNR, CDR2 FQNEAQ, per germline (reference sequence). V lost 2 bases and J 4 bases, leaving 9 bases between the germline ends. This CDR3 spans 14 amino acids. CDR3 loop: CASSLPGLNQPQHF. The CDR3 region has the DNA TGTGCCAGCAGCTTACCGGGGCTTAATCAGCCCCAGCATTTT. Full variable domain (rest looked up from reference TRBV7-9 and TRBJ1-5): DTGVSQNPRHKITKRGQNVTFRCDPISEHNRLYWYRQTLGQGPEFLTYFQNEAQLEKSRLLSDRFSAERPKGSFSTLEIQRTEQGDSAMYLCASSLPGLNQPQHFGDGTRLSIL.

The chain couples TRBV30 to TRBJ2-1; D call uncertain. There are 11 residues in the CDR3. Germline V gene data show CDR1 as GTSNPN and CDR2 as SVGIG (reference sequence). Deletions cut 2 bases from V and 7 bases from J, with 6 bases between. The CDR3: CAWSSQNEQFF. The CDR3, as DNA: TGTGCCTGGAGTTCCCAAAATGAGCAGTTCTTC.

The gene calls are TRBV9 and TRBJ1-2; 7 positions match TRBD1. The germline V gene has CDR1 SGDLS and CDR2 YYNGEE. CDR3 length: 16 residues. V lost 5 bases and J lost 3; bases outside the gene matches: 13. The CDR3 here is CASSAAGTAWDYGYTF. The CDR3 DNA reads TGTGCCAGCAGTGCCGCCGGGACAGCTTGGGACTATGGCTACACCTTC.

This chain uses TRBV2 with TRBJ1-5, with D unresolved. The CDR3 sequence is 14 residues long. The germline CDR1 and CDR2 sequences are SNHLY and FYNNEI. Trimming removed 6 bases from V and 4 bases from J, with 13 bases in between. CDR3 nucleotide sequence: TGTGCCAGCAGCCAGGTCGCAGCGAATCAGCCCCAGCATTTT. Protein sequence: CASSQVAANQPQHF.

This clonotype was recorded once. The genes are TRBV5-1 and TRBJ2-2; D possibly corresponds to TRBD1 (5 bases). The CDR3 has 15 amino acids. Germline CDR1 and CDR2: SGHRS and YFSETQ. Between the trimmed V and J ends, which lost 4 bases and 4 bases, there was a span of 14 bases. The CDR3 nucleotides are TGCGCCAGCAGCCCATGGACACAAGCCACCGGGGAGCTGTTTTTT. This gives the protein CASSPWTQATGELFF.

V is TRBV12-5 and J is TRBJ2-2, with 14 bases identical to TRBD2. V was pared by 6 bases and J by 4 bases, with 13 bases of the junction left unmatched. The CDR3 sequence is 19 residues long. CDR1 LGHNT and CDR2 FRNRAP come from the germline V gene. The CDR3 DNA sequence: TGTGCTAGTGGGTCGACCCCGGGACTAGCGGGGGATGGCACCGGGGAGCTGTTTTTT. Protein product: CASGSTPGLAGDGTGELFF.

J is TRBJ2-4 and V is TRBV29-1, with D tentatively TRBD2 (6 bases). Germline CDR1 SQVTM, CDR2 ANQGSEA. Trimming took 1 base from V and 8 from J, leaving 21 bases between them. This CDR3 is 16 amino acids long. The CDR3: CSVEVAGGALGYIQYF. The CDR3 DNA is TGCAGCGTTGAAGTCGCTGGAGGGGCATTGGGGTACATTCAGTACTTC.

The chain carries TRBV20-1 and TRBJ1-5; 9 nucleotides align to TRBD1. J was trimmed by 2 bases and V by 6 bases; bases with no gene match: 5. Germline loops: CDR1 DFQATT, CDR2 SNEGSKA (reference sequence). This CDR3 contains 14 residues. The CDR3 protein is CSARDRDGNQPQHF. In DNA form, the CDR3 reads TGCAGTGCCCGGGACAGGGACGGCAATCAGCCCCAGCATTTT.

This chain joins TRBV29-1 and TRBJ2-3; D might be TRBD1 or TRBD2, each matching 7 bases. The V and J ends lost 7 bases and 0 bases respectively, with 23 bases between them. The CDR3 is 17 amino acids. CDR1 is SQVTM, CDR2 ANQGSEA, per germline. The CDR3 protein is CSGEGQWTSSSTDTQYF. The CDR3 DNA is TGCAGCGGGGAGGGACAGTGGACATCCTCTAGCACAGATACGCAGTATTTT.